This TCR beta chain was identified during a study of monozygotic twins with inflammatory bowel disease. General observations from the study: There were differing immunosuppressive treatments, which may have added variability to patient repertoires.

From approximately 3.5 ug of total RNA, each TCR library was prepared. The unique tags termed UMIs, each holding a 6-nucleotide sample barcode, were added by means of template switching. TCRdb reprocessed the 5' RACE reads; each CDR3 protein has one entry and no DNA is given. The listing contains roughly 200,000 distinct CDR3 sequences. Donors each contributed one blood sample measuring 2 to 2.5 ml. Germline V gene sequence: CDR1 SEHNR, CDR2 FQNEAQ (reference sequence). The CDR3 is 14 amino acids. As to this clonotype: Its target is not known.

This TCR was recovered from a human donor with ulcerative colitis or Crohn's disease, or a healthy co-twin of an affected twin (not recorded which). The sequenced material came from blood. The chain links TRBV7-9 to TRBJ2-3. The CDR3: CASPPRHSTDTQYF.